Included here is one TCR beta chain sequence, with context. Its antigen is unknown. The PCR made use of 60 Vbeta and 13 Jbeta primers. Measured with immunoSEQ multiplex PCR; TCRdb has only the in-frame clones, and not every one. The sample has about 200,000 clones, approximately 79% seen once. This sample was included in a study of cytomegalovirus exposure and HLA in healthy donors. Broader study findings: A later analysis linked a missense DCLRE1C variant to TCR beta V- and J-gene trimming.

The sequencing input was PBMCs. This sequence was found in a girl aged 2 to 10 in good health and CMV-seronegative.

In DNA form, the CDR3 reads TGTGCCAACCTCCCTGGTCTAGCTAGGCCATCCTACAATGAGCAGTTCTTC. Translation gives CANLPGLARPSYNEQFF. The chain is built from TRBV5-8 and TRBJ2-1; D is perhaps TRBD2 (5 bases). The CDR3 covers 17 residues. Germline V gives CDR1 SGHTS, CDR2 YDEGEE. V gave up 9 bases and J gave up 1 base, with 23 bases separating them.